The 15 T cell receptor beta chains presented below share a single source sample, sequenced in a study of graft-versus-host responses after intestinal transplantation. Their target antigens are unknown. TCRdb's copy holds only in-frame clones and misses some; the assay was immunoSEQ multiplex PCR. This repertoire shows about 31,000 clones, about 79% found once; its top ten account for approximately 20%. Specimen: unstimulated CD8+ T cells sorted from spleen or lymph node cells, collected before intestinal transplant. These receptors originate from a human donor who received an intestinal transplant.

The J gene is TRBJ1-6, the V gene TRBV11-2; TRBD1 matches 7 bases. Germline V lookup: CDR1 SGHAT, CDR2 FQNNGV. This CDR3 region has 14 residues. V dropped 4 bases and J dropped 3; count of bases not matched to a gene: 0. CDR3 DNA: TGTGCCAGCAGCTCAGGGGGCTATAATTCACCCCTCCACTTT. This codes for CASSSGGYNSPLHF.

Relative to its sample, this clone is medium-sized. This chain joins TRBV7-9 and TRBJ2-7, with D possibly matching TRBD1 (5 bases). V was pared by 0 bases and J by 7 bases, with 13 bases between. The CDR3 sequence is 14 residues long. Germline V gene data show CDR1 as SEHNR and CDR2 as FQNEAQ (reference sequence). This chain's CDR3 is CASSLAAREGEQYF. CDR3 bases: TGTGCCAGCAGCTTAGCAGCCAGGGAAGGTGAGCAGTACTTC. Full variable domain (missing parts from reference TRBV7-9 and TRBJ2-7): DTGVSQNPRHKITKRGQNVTFRCDPISEHNRLYWYRQTLGQGPEFLTYFQNEAQLEKSRLLSDRFSAERPKGSFSTLEIQRTEQGDSAMYLCASSLAAREGEQYFGPGTRLTVT.

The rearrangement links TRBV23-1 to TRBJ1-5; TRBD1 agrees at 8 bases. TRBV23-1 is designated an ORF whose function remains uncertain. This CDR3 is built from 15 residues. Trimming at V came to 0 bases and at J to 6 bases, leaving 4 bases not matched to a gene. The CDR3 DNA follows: TGCGCCAGCAGTCAATCGGGACAGGTCTTTCAGCCCCAGCATTTT. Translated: CASSQSGQVFQPQHF.

The DNA of the CDR3 is TGTGCCAGCAGTTTCATCCTAGCGGGGGGCGACAATGAGCAGTTCTTC. As protein: CASSFILAGGDNEQFF. The rearrangement links TRBV27 to TRBJ2-1; 11 bases align to TRBD2. The germline V gene encodes CDR1 MNHEY and CDR2 SMNVEV (reference sequence). The CDR3 has 16 residues. V gave up 3 bases and J gave up 5 bases; unmatched junction bases: 6.

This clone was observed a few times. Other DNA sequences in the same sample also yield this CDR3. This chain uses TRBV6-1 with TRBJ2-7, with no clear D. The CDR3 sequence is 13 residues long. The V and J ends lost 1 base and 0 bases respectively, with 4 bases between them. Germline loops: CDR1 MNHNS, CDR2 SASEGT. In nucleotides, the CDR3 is TGTGCCAGCAGTGAAGGGCTCTCCTACGAGCAGTACTTC. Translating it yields CASSEGLSYEQYF.

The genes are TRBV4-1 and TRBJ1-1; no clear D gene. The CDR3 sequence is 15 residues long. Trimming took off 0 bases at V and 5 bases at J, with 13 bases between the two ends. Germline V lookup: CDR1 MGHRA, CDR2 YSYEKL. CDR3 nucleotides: TGCGCCAGCAGCCAAGATGTGGCCAGATGGACTGAAGCTTTCTTT. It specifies CASSQDVARWTEAFF.

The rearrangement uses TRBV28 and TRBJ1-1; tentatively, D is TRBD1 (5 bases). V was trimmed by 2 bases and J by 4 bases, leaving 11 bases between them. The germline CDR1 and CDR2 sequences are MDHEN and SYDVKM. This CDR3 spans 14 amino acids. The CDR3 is CASSLPQGFTEAFF. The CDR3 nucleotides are TGTGCCAGCAGTTTACCGCAGGGATTCACTGAAGCTTTCTTT. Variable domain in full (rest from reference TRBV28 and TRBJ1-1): DVKVTQSSRYLVKRTGEKVFLECVQDMDHENMFWYRQDPGLGLRLIYFSYDVKMKEKGDIPEGYSVSREKKERFSLILESASTNQTSMYLCASSLPQGFTEAFFGQGTRLTVV.

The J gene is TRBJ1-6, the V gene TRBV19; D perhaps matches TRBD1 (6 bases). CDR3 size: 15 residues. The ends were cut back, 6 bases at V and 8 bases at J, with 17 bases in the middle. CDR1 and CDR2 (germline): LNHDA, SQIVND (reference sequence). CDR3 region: CASRNRAPLHSPLHF. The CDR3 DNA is TGTGCCAGTAGAAACAGGGCCCCGCTTCATTCACCCCTCCACTTT.

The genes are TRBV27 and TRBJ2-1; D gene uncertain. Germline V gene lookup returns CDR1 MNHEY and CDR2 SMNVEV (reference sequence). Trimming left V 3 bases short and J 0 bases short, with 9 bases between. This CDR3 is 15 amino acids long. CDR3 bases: TGTGCCAGCAGTTTTTCCCCCGGCTCCTACAATGAGCAGTTCTTC. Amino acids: CASSFSPGSYNEQFF.

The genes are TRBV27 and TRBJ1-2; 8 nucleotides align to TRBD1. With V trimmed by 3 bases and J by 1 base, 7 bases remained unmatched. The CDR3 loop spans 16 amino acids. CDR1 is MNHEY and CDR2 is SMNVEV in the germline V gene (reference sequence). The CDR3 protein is CASSFSQGAYNYGYTF. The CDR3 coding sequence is TGTGCCAGCAGTTTTTCGCAGGGGGCTTATAACTATGGCTACACCTTC.

CDR3 sequence: CASSYGGSYEQYF. CDR3 DNA: TGTGCCAGCAGTTACGGGGGCAGCTACGAGCAGTACTTC. This chain connects TRBV6-6 to TRBJ2-7; D is possibly TRBD1 (6 bases). Trimming stripped 2 bases from V and 3 bases from J, with 8 bases between. Germline V gives CDR1 MNHNY, CDR2 SVGAGI (reference sequence). This CDR3 contains 13 residues.

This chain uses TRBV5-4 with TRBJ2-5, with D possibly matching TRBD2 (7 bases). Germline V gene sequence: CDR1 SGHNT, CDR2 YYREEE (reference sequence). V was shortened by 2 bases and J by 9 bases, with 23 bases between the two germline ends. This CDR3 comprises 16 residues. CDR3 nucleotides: TGTGCCAGCAGCTTAGGGGGGGGACGCACCATGTCGGCCCAGTACTTC. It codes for CASSLGGGRTMSAQYF.

CDR3 nucleotide sequence: TGTGCCAGTAGTATAGATCGAGCTACGCAGTATTTT. This sequence encodes CASSIDRATQYF. The chain uses TRBV19 and TRBJ2-3, with no clear D. CDR3 length: 12 amino acids. Germline V gene data show CDR1 as LNHDA and CDR2 as SQIVND (reference sequence). Trimming stripped 0 bases from V and 8 bases from J, with 6 bases between.

CDR3 loop: CATSSEGSSYNEQFF. The DNA for the CDR3 is TGTGCCACCAGCAGTGAAGGGAGCTCCTACAATGAGCAGTTCTTC. The chain recombines TRBV15 with TRBJ2-1; weak D call: TRBD2 (5 bases). V lost 3 bases and J 0 bases, leaving 9 bases between the germline ends. The germline gives CDR1 LNHNV, CDR2 YYDKDF (reference sequence). The CDR3 length is 15 residues.

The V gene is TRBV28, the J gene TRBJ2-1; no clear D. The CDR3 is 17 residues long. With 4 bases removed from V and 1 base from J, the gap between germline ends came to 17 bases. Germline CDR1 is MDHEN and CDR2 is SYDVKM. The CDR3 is CASSSSYEDFSYNEQFF. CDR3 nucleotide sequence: TGTGCCAGCAGTTCCTCATATGAAGACTTTTCCTACAATGAGCAGTTCTTC. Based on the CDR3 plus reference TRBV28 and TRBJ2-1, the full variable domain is DVKVTQSSRYLVKRTGEKVFLECVQDMDHENMFWYRQDPGLGLRLIYFSYDVKMKEKGDIPEGYSVSREKKERFSLILESASTNQTSMYLCASSSSYEDFSYNEQFFGPGTRLTVL.